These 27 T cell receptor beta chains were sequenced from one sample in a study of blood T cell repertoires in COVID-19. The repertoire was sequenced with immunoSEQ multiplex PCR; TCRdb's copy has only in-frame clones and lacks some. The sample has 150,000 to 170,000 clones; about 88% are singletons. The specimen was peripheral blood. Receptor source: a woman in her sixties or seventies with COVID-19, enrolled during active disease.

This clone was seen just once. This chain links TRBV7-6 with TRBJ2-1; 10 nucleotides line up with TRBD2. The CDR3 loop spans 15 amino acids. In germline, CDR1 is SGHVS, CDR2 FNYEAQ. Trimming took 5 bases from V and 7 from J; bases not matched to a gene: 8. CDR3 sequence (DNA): TGTGCCAGCAGCCCTCGGACTAGCGGTGCTAATGAGCAGTTCTTC. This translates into CASSPRTSGANEQFF.

CDR3 bases: TGCAGCGTTTTGGGACTACCAACCTTTTACAATGAGCAGTTCTTC. Translating gives CSVLGLPTFYNEQFF. The chain uses TRBV29-1 and TRBJ2-1, with 7 positions matching TRBD2. V was pared by 5 bases and J by 4 bases, with 11 bases of the junction left unmatched. CDR1 is SQVTM and CDR2 is ANQGSEA in the germline V gene. This CDR3 is built from 15 residues.

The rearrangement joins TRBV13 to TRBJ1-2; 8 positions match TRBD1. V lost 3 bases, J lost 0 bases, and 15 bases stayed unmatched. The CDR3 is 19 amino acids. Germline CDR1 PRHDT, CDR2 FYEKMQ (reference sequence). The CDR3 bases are TGTGCCAGCAGCTTCCGGACAGGGAGGCCTCGCCCAGCTAACTATGGCTACACCTTC. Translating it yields CASSFRTGRPRPANYGYTF.

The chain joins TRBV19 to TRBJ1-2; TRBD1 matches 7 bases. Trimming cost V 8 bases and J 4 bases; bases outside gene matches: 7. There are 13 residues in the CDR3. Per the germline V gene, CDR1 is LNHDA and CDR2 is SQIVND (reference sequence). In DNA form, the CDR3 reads TGTGCCAGTGCACAGGGGTTGGCCTATGGCTACACCTTC. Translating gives CASAQGLAYGYTF.

The CDR3 DNA reads as TGTGCCAGCAGCCCTTACGAGCAGTACTTC. This sequence encodes CASSPYEQYF. The chain recombines TRBV27 with TRBJ2-7; D not resolved. This CDR3 is built from 10 residues. The V gene lost 6 bases and the J gene lost 4 bases, with 4 bases spanning the gap. Germline V gene lookup returns CDR1 MNHEY and CDR2 SMNVEV (reference sequence).

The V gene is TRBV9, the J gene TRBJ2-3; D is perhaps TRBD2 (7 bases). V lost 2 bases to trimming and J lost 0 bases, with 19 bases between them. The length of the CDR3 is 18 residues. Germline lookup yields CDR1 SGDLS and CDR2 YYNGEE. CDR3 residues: CASSVTGLASGSTDTQYF. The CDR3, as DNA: TGTGCCAGCAGCGTCACAGGGTTGGCTAGCGGCAGCACAGATACGCAGTATTTT.

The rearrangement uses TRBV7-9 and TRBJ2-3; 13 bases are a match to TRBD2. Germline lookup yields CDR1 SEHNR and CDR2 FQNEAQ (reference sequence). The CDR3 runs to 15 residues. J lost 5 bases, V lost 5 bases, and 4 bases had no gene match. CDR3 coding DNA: TGTGCCAGCAGCCCAGGACTAGCGGGGGTAGATACGCAGTATTTT. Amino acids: CASSPGLAGVDTQYF.

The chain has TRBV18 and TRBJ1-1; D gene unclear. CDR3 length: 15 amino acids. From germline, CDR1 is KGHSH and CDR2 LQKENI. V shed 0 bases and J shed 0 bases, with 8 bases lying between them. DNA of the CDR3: TGTGCCAGCTCACCACCGGGCCAGATGAACACTGAAGCTTTCTTT. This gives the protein CASSPPGQMNTEAFF.

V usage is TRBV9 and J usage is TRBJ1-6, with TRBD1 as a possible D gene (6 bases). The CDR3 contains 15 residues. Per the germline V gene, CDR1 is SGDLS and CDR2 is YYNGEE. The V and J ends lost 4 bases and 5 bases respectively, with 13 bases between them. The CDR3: CASSRGGVNNSPLHF. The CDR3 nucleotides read TGTGCCAGCAGCAGAGGGGGAGTCAATAATTCACCCCTCCACTTT.

CDR3 nucleotides: TGTGCCAGCAGCGGTCAGGTCGGGACTAGCGGCCAAGAGACCCAGTACTTC. Its protein is CASSGQVGTSGQETQYF. The chain carries TRBV9 and TRBJ2-5; 11 bases map to TRBD2. The CDR3 sequence is 17 residues long. Trimming removed 3 bases from V and 1 base from J; junction bases left unmatched: 8. Germline V gene lookup returns CDR1 SGDLS and CDR2 YYNGEE.

The CDR3 DNA is TGTGCCAGCAGCACCTGGCAGGGCTGGGTCAATGAGCAGTTCTTC. Amino acids: CASSTWQGWVNEQFF. The chain couples TRBV7-9 to TRBJ2-1, with a weak D call TRBD1 (5 bases). The germline V gene has CDR1 SEHNR and CDR2 FQNEAQ (reference sequence). V was cut by 5 bases and J by 6 bases, with 17 bases left in between. The CDR3 extends over 15 amino acids.

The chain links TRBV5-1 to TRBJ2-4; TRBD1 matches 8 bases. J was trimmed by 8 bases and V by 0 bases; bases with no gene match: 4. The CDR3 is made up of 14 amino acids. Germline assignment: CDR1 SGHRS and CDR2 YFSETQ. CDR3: CASSLGQGAYIQYF. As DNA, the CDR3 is TGCGCCAGCAGCTTGGGGCAGGGGGCTTACATTCAGTACTTC.

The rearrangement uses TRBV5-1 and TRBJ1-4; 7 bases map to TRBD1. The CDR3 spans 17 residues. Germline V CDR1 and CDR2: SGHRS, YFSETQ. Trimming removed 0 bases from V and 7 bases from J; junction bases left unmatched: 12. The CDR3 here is CASSLEGGVSFSEKLFF. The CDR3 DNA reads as TGCGCCAGCAGCTTGGAAGGGGGCGTAAGTTTCAGTGAAAAACTGTTTTTT.

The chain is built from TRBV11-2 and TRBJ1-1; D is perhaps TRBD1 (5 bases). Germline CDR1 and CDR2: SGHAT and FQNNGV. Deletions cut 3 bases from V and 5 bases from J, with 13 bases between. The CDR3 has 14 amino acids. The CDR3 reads CASSLWSGRTEAFF. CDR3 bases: TGTGCCAGCAGCTTGTGGTCAGGGAGGACTGAAGCTTTCTTT.

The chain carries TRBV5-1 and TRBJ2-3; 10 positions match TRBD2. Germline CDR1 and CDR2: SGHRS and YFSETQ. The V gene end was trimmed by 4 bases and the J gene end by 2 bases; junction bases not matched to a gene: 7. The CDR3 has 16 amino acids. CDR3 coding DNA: TGCGCCAGCAGCCTAGGACTAGCGGTAATCACAGATACGCAGTATTTT. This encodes CASSLGLAVITDTQYF.

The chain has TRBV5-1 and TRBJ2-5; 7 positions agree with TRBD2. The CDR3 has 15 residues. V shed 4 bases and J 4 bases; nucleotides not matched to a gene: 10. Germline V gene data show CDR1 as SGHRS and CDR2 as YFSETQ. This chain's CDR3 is CASSQAPSGRETQYF. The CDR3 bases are TGCGCCAGCAGCCAAGCACCTAGCGGACGAGAGACCCAGTACTTC.

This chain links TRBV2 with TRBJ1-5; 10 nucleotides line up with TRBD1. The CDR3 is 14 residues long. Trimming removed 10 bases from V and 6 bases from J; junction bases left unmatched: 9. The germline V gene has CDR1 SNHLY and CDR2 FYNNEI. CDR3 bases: TGTGCCACCGCCAGACAGGGGGCAGGTCAGCCCCAGCATTTT. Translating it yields CATARQGAGQPQHF.

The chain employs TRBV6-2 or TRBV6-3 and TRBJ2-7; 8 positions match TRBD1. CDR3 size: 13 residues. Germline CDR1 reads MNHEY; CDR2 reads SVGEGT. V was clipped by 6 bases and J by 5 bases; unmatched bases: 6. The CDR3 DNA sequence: TGTGCCAGCAGCAGGACAGGGCACCACGAGCAGTACGTC. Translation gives CASSRTGHHEQYV.

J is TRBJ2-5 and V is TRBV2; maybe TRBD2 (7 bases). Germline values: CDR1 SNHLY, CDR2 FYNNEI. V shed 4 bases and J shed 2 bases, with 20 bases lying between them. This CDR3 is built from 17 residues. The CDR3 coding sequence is TGTGCCAGCAGTGGGGGAGGTCTACAGGGAGGGCAAGAGACCCAGTACTTC. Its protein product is CASSGGGLQGGQETQYF.

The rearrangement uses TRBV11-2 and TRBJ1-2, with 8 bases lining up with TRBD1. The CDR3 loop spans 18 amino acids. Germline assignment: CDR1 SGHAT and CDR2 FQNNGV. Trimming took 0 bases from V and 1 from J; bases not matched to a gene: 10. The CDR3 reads CASSLDGTGSSFNYGYTF. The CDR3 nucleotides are TGTGCCAGCAGCTTAGATGGGACAGGCTCATCCTTTAACTATGGCTACACCTTC.

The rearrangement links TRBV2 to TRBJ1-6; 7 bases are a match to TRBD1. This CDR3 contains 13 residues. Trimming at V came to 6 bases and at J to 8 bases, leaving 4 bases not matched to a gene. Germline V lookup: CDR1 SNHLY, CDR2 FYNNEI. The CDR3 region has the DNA TGTGCCAGCAGGGACAGGTCCTATTCACCCCTCCACTTT. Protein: CASRDRSYSPLHF.

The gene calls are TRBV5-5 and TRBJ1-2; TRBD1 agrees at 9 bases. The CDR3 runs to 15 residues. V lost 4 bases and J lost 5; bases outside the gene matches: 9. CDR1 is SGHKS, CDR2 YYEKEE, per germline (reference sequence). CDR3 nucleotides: TGTGCCAGCAGCGAACACCCGGGACAGGGATATGGCTACACCTTC. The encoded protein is CASSEHPGQGYGYTF.

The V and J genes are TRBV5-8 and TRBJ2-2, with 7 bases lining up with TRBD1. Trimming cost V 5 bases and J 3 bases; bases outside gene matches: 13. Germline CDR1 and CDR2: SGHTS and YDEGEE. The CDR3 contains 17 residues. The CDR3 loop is CASSFIHSTGDTGELFF. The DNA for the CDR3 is TGTGCCAGCAGTTTCATTCATTCTACAGGGGACACCGGGGAGCTGTTTTTT.

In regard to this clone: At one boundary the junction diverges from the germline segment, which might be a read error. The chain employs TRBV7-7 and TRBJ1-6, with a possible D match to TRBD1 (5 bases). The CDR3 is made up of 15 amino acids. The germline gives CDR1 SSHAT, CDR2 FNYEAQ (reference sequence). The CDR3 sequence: CASSQGHQPNSPLHF. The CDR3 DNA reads TGTGCTAGCAGTCAAGGACACCAGCCAAATTCACCCCTCCACTTT.

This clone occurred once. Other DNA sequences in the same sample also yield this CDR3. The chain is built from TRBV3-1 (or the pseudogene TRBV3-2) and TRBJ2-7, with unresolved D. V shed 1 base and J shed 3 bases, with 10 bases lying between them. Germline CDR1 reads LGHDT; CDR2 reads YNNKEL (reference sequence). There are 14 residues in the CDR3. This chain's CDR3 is CASSQVTGSYEQYF. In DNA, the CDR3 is TGTGCCAGCAGCCAAGTCACCGGTAGCTACGAGCAGTACTTC.

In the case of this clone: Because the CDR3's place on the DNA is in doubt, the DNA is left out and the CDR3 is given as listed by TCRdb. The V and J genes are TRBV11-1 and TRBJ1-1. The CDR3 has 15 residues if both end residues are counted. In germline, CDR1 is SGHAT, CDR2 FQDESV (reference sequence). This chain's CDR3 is CASSLGGEAFFEAFF.

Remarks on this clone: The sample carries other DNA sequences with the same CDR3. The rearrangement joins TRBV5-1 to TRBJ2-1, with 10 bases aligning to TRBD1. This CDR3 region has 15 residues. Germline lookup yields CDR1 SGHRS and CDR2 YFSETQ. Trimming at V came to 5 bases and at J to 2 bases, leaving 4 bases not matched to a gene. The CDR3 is CASSSGTGAYNEQFF. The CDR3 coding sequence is TGCGCCAGCAGTTCCGGGACAGGGGCCTACAATGAGCAGTTCTTC.